The 16 T cell receptor beta chains below all came from one sample that was sequenced in a study of identical twins. TCRdb called the 5' RACE reads again in MiXCR, with one record for every CDR3 protein. Counted here are about 240,000 distinct CDR3 sequences, approximately 10% occurring once; the ten biggest clones make up approximately 11%. What was sequenced was memory T cells sorted from blood. The receptor source for this set is a middle-aged man in good health.

The rearrangement uses TRBV20-1 and TRBJ2-7; D may correspond to TRBD1 or TRBD2 (5 bases each). V gave up 5 bases and J gave up 2 bases, with 13 bases separating them. CDR1 is DFQATT, CDR2 SNEGSKA, per germline (reference sequence). The CDR3 is 13 residues long. CDR3 residues: CSASRDGTYEQYF. The CDR3 region has the DNA TGCAGTGCTTCCCGGGACGGGACCTACGAGCAGTACTTC.

There are many counts of this clonotype. This rearrangement joins TRBV9 to TRBJ2-1; D is undetermined. Deletions cut 0 bases from V and 6 bases from J, with 7 bases between. From germline, CDR1 is SGDLS and CDR2 YYNGEE. The CDR3 runs 13 residues. The CDR3 sequence: CASSVGSLNEQFF. CDR3 DNA: TGTGCCAGCAGCGTAGGTAGCCTCAATGAGCAGTTCTTC.

This clonotype was recorded at least ten times. In DNA form, the CDR3 reads TGCAGTGCTAGGGAAACAGGGGGATTCACTGAAGCTTTCTTT. Amino acids: CSARETGGFTEAFF. The V and J genes are TRBV20-1 and TRBJ1-1, with 8 bases lining up with TRBD1. The CDR3 is 14 amino acids. The germline V gene encodes CDR1 DFQATT and CDR2 SNEGSKA (reference sequence). V was pared by 3 bases and J by 4 bases, with 7 bases of the junction left unmatched.

The chain couples TRBV6-2 or TRBV6-3 to TRBJ2-3, with D possibly called TRBD1 or TRBD2 (5 bases each). Trimming stripped 2 bases from V and 1 base from J, with 16 bases between. CDR3 length equals 17 residues. CDR1 and CDR2 (germline): MNHEY, SVGEGT. In nucleotides, the CDR3 is TGTGCCAGCAGTTACACAGCCGGGACCCCGGGCACAGATACGCAGTATTTT. It specifies CASSYTAGTPGTDTQYF.

The chain joins TRBV7-3 to TRBJ2-3; D may be TRBD1 (6 bases). Trimming took off 5 bases at V and 3 bases at J, with 15 bases between the two ends. CDR3 length: 15 residues. From germline, CDR1 is SGHTA and CDR2 FQGTGA. CDR3 sequence: CASSPFMGATDTQYF. For the CDR3, the DNA is TGTGCCAGCAGCCCTTTTATGGGGGCTACAGATACGCAGTATTTT.

This clonotype was counted many times. V gene TRBV4-1 combines with J gene TRBJ1-2, with D hard to call. The V end lost 3 bases, the J end lost 5 bases, and 10 bases lay between the germline ends. From germline, CDR1 is MGHRA and CDR2 YSYEKL. The CDR3 runs to 13 residues. CDR3 residues: CASSQGRSYGYTF. The CDR3 region has the DNA TGCGCCAGCAGCCAGGGTAGGTCTTATGGCTACACCTTC.

This clonotype was seen more than once but under ten times. The chain joins TRBV18 to TRBJ1-5; unclear D gene. Trimming left V 2 bases short and J 3 bases short, with 14 bases between. Germline V CDR1 and CDR2: KGHSH, LQKENI. This CDR3 region has 16 residues. The CDR3 reads CASSPGARSSNQPQHF. CDR3 DNA sequence: TGTGCCAGCTCACCAGGTGCTAGAAGTTCCAATCAGCCCCAGCATTTT.

This clonotype was counted many times. V gene TRBV20-1 combines with J gene TRBJ2-7, with a tentative D call TRBD2 (7 bases). The CDR3 covers 14 residues. From germline, CDR1 is DFQATT and CDR2 SNEGSKA (reference sequence). With 3 bases removed from V and 3 bases from J, the gap between germline ends came to 15 bases. CDR3 loop: CSARERGEGYEQYF. As DNA, the CDR3 is TGCAGTGCTAGGGAAAGGGGGGAGGGCTACGAGCAGTACTTC.

About this clonotype: A much bigger clone sits one base away, suggesting this may be a read error. The J gene is TRBJ2-4, the V gene TRBV20-1, with D perhaps assigned TRBD1 or TRBD2 (5 bases each). The CDR3 extends over 12 amino acids. Germline V gene data show CDR1 as DFQATT and CDR2 as SNEGSKA (reference sequence). CDR3 nucleotides: TGCAGTGCTAGTGGGACCGAAGCCATTCAGTGCTTC. As protein: CSASGTEAIQCF.

This clonotype came up many times. The CDR3 bases are TGTGCCAGCAGTCCCAGTGCAGCGAGGACCGAGCAGTTCTTC. Encoded protein: CASSPSAARTEQFF. The rearrangement uses TRBV12-3 or TRBV12-4 and TRBJ2-1; no clear D gene. Deletions cut 5 bases from V and 10 bases from J, with 18 bases between. CDR3 size: 14 residues.

This clonotype was found many times. The chain has TRBV20-1 and TRBJ1-1; 10 bases are shared with TRBD1. Per germline, CDR1 DFQATT and CDR2 SNEGSKA (reference sequence). V lost 1 base and J lost 5; bases outside the gene matches: 4. The CDR3 sequence is 14 residues long. The CDR3 is CSARVDRGGTEAFF. In DNA, the CDR3 is TGCAGTGCTAGAGTGGACAGGGGGGGGACTGAAGCTTTCTTT.

This clonotype was seen only a few times. J is TRBJ1-6 and V is TRBV5-1; maybe TRBD1 (5 bases). V gave up 5 bases and J gave up 10 bases, with 13 bases separating them. This CDR3 region has 13 residues. Germline-derived CDR1 and CDR2 are SGHRS and YFSETQ. CDR3 in DNA: TGCGCCAGCAGGGCCAGGGTGGAATCACCCCTCCACTTT. Its translation is CASRARVESPLHF.

This clonotype was detected a few times. This chain links TRBV28 with TRBJ2-2; 8 bases align to TRBD2. This CDR3 has 15 amino acids. Germline CDR1 MDHEN, CDR2 SYDVKM. V shed 3 bases and J 5 bases; nucleotides not matched to a gene: 5. This CDR3 is CASSFLAGDTGELFF. CDR3 sequence (DNA): TGTGCCAGCAGTTTCCTAGCGGGTGATACCGGGGAGCTGTTTTTT.

This clonotype was recorded at least ten times. This chain joins TRBV30 and TRBJ1-5; D unresolved. V was cut by 0 bases and J by 6 bases, with 15 bases left in between. The CDR3 loop spans 15 amino acids. Germline-derived CDR1 and CDR2 are GTSNPN and SVGIG (reference sequence). The CDR3 is CAWSVQTGKGQPQHF. The CDR3, as DNA: TGTGCCTGGAGTGTACAGACCGGGAAGGGTCAGCCCCAGCATTTT.

The rearrangement joins TRBV20-1 to TRBJ1-4; D uncertain. V was shortened by 5 bases and J by 8 bases, with 9 bases between the two germline ends. This CDR3 is built from 11 residues. CDR1 is DFQATT, CDR2 SNEGSKA, per germline (reference sequence). CDR3 sequence: CSAHWQEKLFF. In nucleotides, the CDR3 is TGCAGTGCTCATTGGCAGGAAAAACTGTTTTTT.

The sample holds a few counts of this clonotype. The chain uses TRBV10-3 and TRBJ2-3, with 12 bases lining up with TRBD2. The length of the CDR3 is 16 residues. Germline V gene lookup returns CDR1 ENHRY and CDR2 SYGVKD. Losses at the gene ends were 4 bases for V and 4 bases for J; bases not matched to a gene: 6. CDR3 nucleotide sequence: TGTGCCATCAGTGCACTAGCGGGAGGCGTAGCAGATACGCAGTATTTT. Translating gives CAISALAGGVADTQYF.